A selection of T cell receptor beta chains follows, all from one sample in a study of memory CD4+ T cells and cytomegalovirus serostatus. The repertoire was sequenced with immunoSEQ multiplex PCR; TCRdb's copy has only in-frame clones and lacks some. The sample includes approximately 61,000 clones, around 81% of them seen just once. The sequenced material came from memory CD4+ T cells from blood. Receptors were obtained from an adult in good health and CMV-seronegative. Some clones in this sample may be carry-over from other donors' samples. Each CDR3 is given with its conserved first and last residue. Fields, in order: CDR3 length, D gene, V gene, J gene, clone size, CDR3 protein, CDR3 DNA. D genes are given only for firm matches. Clone size is shown for a subset of rows, as once, few, many or a class of expanded clone.

>16|TRBD1|TRBV28|TRBJ2-1|NA
CASTSAGTGGVNEQFF
TGTGCCAGCACCTCAGCCGGGACAGGGGGAGTCAATGAGCAGTTCTTC
>16|NA|TRBV5-1|TRBJ2-2|NA
CASSLASQRVRGELFF
TGCGCCAGCAGCTTGGCCTCCCAAAGGGTACGCGGGGAGCTGTTTTTT
>18|TRBD1|TRBV29-1|TRBJ2-3|NA
CSVEDRGWGQGARDTQYF
TGCAGCGTTGAAGATCGGGGCTGGGGACAGGGGGCCAGAGATACGCAGTATTTT
>16|NA|TRBV5-5|TRBJ1-1|NA
CASSISPGAKNTEAFF
TGTGCCAGCAGCATCTCTCCGGGGGCGAAGAACACTGAAGCTTTCTTT
>13|NA|TRBV18|TRBJ2-5|NA
CASSPELAETQYF
TGTGCCAGCTCACCAGAGTTGGCGGAGACCCAGTACTTC
>17|TRBD1|TRBV5-6|TRBJ2-2|few
CASSPHWGTVNTGELFF
TGTGCCAGCAGCCCCCACTGGGGGACAGTAAACACCGGGGAGCTGTTTTTT
>15|TRBD1|TRBV5-4|TRBJ1-1|few
CASSLDRGRDTEAFF
TGTGCCAGCAGCTTGGACAGGGGGCGGGACACTGAAGCTTTCTTT
>15|NA|TRBV6-5|TRBJ2-7|NA
CASSYSNQGWNEQYF
TGTGCCAGCAGTTACTCCAATCAGGGGTGGAACGAGCAGTACTTC
>15|NA|TRBV27|TRBJ1-4|NA
CASSLEGHSNEKLFF
TGTGCCAGCAGTTTAGAGGGGCACTCTAATGAAAAACTGTTTTTT
>19|TRBD1|TRBV7-9|TRBJ2-4|NA
CASSLAAWWDSRVKNIQYF
TGTGCCAGCAGCTTAGCAGCCTGGTGGGACAGTAGAGTCAAAAACATTCAGTACTTC
>11|NA|TRBV30|TRBJ2-1|NA
CAWMSGGGQFF
TGTGCCTGGATGTCCGGGGGAGGGCAGTTCTTC
>15|TRBD1|TRBV7-2|TRBJ1-6|NA
CASSLTGQGILPLHF
TGTGCCAGCAGCCTAACGGGACAGGGAATCTTACCCCTCCACTTT
>18|TRBD1|TRBV14|TRBJ1-5|NA
CASSQDRTGEGVHQPQHF
TGTGCCAGCAGCCAAGATAGGACAGGCGAGGGTGTCCATCAGCCCCAGCATTTT
>14|NA|TRBV6-5|TRBJ2-5|NA
CASSYSYRKETQYF
TGTGCCAGCAGTTACTCGTACAGAAAAGAGACCCAGTACTTC
>14|TRBD1|TRBV6-1|TRBJ1-4|few
CASSEMTGNEKLFF
TGTGCCAGCAGTGAGATGACAGGGAATGAAAAACTGTTTTTT
>13|NA|TRBV7-2|TRBJ1-2|NA
CASSYDSNYGYTF
TGTGCCAGCAGTTACGATTCTAACTATGGCTACACCTTC
>15|TRBD2|TRBV11-2|TRBJ2-1|NA
CASRQWGGTYNEQFF
TGTGCCAGCAGACAGTGGGGGGGGACCTACAATGAGCAGTTCTTC
>13|NA|TRBV27|TRBJ2-7|NA
CASSSRTAYEQYF
TGTGCCAGCAGTTCAAGGACAGCCTACGAGCAGTACTTC
>17|NA|TRBV2|TRBJ2-5|NA
CASSEFVNSADQETQYF
TGTGCCAGCAGTGAATTTGTTAATTCAGCAGATCAAGAGACCCAGTACTTC
>13|NA|TRBV7-2|TRBJ1-2|few
CASSQGREDGYTF
TGTGCCAGCAGCCAAGGAAGGGAGGATGGCTACACCTTC
>16|TRBD2|TRBV10-1|TRBJ2-1|NA
CASSDRLAGMYNEQFF
TGCGCCAGCAGCGATCGACTAGCGGGGATGTACAATGAGCAGTTCTTC
>15|NA|TRBV4-3|TRBJ1-3|NA
CASSQGQASGNTIYF
TGCGCCAGCAGCCAAGGGCAGGCCTCTGGAAACACCATATATTTT
>14|NA|TRBV6-5|TRBJ1-1|NA
CASSYQGKYTEAFF
TGTGCCAGCAGTTACCAGGGGAAGTACACTGAAGCTTTCTTT
>12|NA|TRBV10-3|TRBJ1-2|NA
CAISERARGYTF
TGTGCCATCAGTGAAAGGGCCCGTGGCTACACCTTC
>13|NA|TRBV11-3|TRBJ1-1|once
CASSLGTNTEAFF
TGTGCCAGCAGCTTAGGCACAAACACTGAAGCTTTCTTT
>13|NA|TRBV30|TRBJ2-7|NA
CAWSVQRDSDQYF
TGTGCCTGGAGTGTCCAACGGGACTCGGACCAGTACTTC
>15|NA|TRBV21-1|TRBJ1-1|few
CASSKDGSRGAEAFF
TGTGCCAGCAGCAAAGACGGTAGCAGGGGAGCTGAAGCTTTCTTT
>19|TRBD2|TRBV28|TRBJ2-4|NA
CASTTERLAVPLAKNIQYF
TGTGCCAGCACGACGGAAAGGCTAGCGGTTCCCCTAGCCAAAAACATTCAGTACTTC
>12|NA|TRBV25-1|TRBJ1-2|few
CASSEEGAGYTF
TGTGCCAGCAGTGAAGAAGGGGCCGGCTACACCTTC
>13|TRBD1|TRBV5-1|TRBJ2-3|NA
CASSALDRDTQYF
TGCGCCAGCAGCGCACTGGACAGGGATACGCAGTATTTT
>15|NA|TRBV7-2|TRBJ1-2|once
CASSLFPIKAGGYTF
TGTGCCAGCAGCTTATTCCCTATAAAAGCGGGTGGCTACACCTTC
>16|NA|TRBV6-5|TRBJ1-2|NA
CASSYSRLFRGYGYTF
TGTGCCAGCAGTTACTCTAGACTGTTCCGAGGGTATGGCTACACCTTC
>15|TRBD1|TRBV11-1|TRBJ2-7|NA
CASSVGGQALYEQYF
TGTGCCAGCAGCGTTGGGGGACAGGCCCTTTACGAGCAGTACTTC
>12|TRBD1|TRBV25-1|TRBJ1-1|few
CASSWGGQSPFF
TGTGCCAGCAGTTGGGGGGGACAGTCTCCTTTCTTT
>18|TRBD1|TRBV6-1|TRBJ2-2|NA
CASSAYNPGQGNTGELFF
TGTGCCAGCAGTGCTTACAATCCGGGACAGGGGAACACCGGGGAGCTGTTTTTT
>12|NA|TRBV7-2|TRBJ1-6|few
CASSFNNSPLHF
TGTGCCAGCAGCTTCAATAATTCACCCCTCCACTTT